The present TCR beta chain was sequenced within a study of early T cells in non-severe SARS-CoV-2 infection. In the study overall: Sequencing targeted bulk RNA from unsorted whole blood, leaving chains unpaired. General study findings and limits: Private and CD4 specificities were missed by VDJdb matching, skewed to anti-spike CD8.

This clonotype was found a few times. Its matching antigen is unknown. Deletions cut 5 bases from V and 7 bases from J, with 11 bases between. This CDR3 has 12 amino acids. The germline CDR1 and CDR2 sequences are MDHEN and SYDVKM. The library protocol tagged individual cDNA molecules with unique molecular identifiers. TCRdb reanalysed the 5' RACE reads using MiXCR and keeps one entry per CDR3 protein. The sample consists of 30,000 or so distinct CDR3 sequences, 5.3% of them appearing once. Sample: whole blood. The J gene is TRBJ1-1, the V gene TRBV28; D is unclear. The sequence derives from an adult who was a healthcare worker with PCR-confirmed SARS-CoV-2 infection or an uninfected control (not recorded which). CDR3: CASSPSLGEAFF. The CDR3 DNA is TGTGCCAGCAGTCCCAGTCTCGGTGAAGCTTTCTTT.